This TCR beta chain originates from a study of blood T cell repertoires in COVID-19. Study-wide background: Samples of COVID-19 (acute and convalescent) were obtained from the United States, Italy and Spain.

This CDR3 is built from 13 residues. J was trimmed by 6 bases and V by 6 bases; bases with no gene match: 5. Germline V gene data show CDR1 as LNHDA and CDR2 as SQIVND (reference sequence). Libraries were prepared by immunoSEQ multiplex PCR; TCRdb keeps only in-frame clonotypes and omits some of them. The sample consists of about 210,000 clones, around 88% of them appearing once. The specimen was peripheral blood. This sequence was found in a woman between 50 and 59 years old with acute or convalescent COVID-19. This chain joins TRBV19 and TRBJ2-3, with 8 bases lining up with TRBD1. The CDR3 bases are TGTGCCAGTAGGGCCAGGGGGCAGGATACGCAGTATTTT. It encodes CASRARGQDTQYF.